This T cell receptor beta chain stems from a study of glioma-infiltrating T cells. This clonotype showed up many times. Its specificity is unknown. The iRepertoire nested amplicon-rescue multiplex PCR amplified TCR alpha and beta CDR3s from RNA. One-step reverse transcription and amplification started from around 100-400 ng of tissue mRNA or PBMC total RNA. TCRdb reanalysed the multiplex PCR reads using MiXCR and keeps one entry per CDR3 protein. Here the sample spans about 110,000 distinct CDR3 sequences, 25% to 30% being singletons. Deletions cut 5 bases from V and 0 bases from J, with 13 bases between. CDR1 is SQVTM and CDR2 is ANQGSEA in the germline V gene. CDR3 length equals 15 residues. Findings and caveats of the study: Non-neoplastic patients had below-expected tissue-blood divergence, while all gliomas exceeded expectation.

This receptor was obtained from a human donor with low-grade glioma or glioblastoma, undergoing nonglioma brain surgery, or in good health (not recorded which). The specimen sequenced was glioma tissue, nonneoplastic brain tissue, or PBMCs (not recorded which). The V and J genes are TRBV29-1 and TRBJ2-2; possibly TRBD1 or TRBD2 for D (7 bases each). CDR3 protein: CSVRQGLSNTGELFF. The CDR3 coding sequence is TGCAGCGTTCGACAGGGACTATCGAACACCGGGGAGCTGTTTTTT.